This T cell receptor (beta chain) comes out of a study of shared clonotypes between healthy human individuals. Broader study findings: The sole specimen, blood, was sampled, and tissue repertoires likely differ.

Note on this clone: Its matching antigen is unknown.

The naive CD8 population came from CD45RO-negative cells selected for CCR7, without terminally differentiated effector memory CD45RA+ cells. Healthy HIV-negative adults with no recent acute infections or vaccinations were recruited as donors. The run depth of the assay was deep. Per the study methods: ImmunoSEQ only sent back junction sequences with no quality scores, so filtering was done differently. The assay was immunoSEQ multiplex PCR, and TCRdb's table has in-frame clones only and misses some. V and J calls and clone size come straight from that table; D and trimming were deduced from the DNA. The sample carries more than 2 million clones, roughly 93% recorded once. This CDR3 is 12 amino acids long. Trimming shortened V by 2 bases and J by 9 bases, and 8 bases separated the two germline ends. Germline V lookup: CDR1 WSHSY, CDR2 SAAADI.

The genes are TRBV10-2 and TRBJ2-1; D is unclear. This clonotype was sampled from a young man in good health. Some clones in this sample may be carry-over from other donors' samples. The sequenced material came from naive CD8+ T cells from PBMCs. As DNA, the CDR3 is TGCGCCAGCAGTGAGGAGGTGGGTGAGCAGTTCTTC. Its protein product is CASSEEVGEQFF.